Detailed here is one T cell receptor beta chain. The sample holds other DNA sequences that translate to the same CDR3. Measured with immunoSEQ multiplex PCR; TCRdb has only the in-frame clones, and not every one. The data show about 49,000 clones, 65% to 90% seen once. The data were obtained in a study of OX40 agonist ivuxolimab in advanced cancers. V was trimmed by 2 bases and J by 4 bases, leaving 8 bases between them. The germline V gene encodes CDR1 MNHEY and CDR2 SVGAGI. This CDR3 contains 14 residues. This clonotype was obtained from an adult with an advanced solid tumor such as melanoma, head and neck, liver or kidney cancer. The material was CD4+ or CD8+ T cells sorted from blood, obtained in a trial of the OX40 agonist ivuxolimab. The rearrangement links TRBV6-5 to TRBJ1-4; D remains ambiguous. The CDR3 bases are TGTGCCAGCAGTTACCCCGGGAATAATGAAAAACTGTTTTTT. Its translation: CASSYPGNNEKLFF.